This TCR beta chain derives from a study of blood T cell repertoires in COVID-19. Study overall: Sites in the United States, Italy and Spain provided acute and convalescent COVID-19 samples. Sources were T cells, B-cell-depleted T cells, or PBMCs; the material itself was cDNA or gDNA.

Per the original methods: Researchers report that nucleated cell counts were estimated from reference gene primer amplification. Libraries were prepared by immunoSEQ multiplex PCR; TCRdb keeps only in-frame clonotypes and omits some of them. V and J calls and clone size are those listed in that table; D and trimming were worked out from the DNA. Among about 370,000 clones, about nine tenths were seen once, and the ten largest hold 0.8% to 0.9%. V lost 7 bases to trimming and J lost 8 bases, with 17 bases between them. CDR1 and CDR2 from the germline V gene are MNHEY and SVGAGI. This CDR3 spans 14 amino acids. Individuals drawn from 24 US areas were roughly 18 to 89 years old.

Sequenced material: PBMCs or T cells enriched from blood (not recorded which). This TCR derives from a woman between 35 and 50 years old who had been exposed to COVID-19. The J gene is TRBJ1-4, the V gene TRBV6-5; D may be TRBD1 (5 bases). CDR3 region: CASTQGRSGEKLFF. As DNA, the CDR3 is TGTGCCAGCACCCAGGGTAGGAGTGGCGAAAAACTGTTTTTT.